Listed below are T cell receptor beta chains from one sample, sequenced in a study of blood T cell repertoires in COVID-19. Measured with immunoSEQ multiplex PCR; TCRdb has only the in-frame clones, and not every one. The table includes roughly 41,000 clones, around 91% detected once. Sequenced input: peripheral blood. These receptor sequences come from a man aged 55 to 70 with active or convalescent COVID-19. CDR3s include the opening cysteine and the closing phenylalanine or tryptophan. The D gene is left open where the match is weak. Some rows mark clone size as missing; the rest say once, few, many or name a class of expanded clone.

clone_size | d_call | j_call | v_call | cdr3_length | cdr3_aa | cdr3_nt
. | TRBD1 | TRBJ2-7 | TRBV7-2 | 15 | CASSLAGTGSYEQYF | TGTGCCAGCAGCTTGGCGGGGACAGGCTCCTACGAGCAGTACTTC
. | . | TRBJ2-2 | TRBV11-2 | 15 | CASSLRGTNTGELFF | TGTGCCAGCAGCTTGAGAGGAACGAACACCGGGGAGCTGTTTTTT
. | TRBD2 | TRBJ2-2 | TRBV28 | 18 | CASSFGFYSGRPTGELFF | TGTGCCAGCAGTTTTGGATTCTATAGCGGGAGACCCACCGGGGAGCTGTTTTTT
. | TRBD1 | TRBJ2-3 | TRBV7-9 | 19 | CASSLVFLRQGWGTDTQYF | TGTGCCAGCAGCTTAGTTTTCCTAAGACAGGGCTGGGGCACAGATACGCAGTATTTT
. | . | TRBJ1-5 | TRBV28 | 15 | CASSPFPRGYQPQHF | TGTGCCAGCAGTCCCTTTCCTCGGGGGTATCAGCCCCAGCATTTT
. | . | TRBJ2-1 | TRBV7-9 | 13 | CASSSQTGWEQFF | TGTGCCAGCAGCTCACAGACCGGTTGGGAGCAGTTCTTC
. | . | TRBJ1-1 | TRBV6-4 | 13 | CASRQQSNTEAFF | TGTGCCAGCAGACAACAATCGAACACTGAAGCTTTCTTT
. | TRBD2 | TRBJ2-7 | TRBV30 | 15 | CAWRAGTSGRNEQYF | TGTGCCTGGAGAGCCGGGACTAGCGGGAGAAACGAGCAGTACTTC
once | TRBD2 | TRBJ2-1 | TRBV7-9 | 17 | CASSTGMGTSVQNEQFF | TGTGCCAGCAGCACGGGGATGGGAACTAGCGTTCAGAATGAGCAGTTCTTC
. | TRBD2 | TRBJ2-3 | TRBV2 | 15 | CASRRQAGGADTQYF | TGTGCCAGCCGTAGACAAGCGGGAGGAGCAGATACGCAGTATTTT
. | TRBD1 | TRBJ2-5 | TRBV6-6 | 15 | CASSSRTGVVETQYF | TGTGCCAGCAGTTCAAGGACAGGGGTAGTGGAGACCCAGTACTTC
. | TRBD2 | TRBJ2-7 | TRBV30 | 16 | CAWGTSGRGFPYEQYF | TGTGCCTGGGGGACTAGCGGGAGAGGTTTCCCCTACGAGCAGTACTTC
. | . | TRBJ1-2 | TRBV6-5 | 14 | CASLDRGGYYGYTF | TGTGCCAGCCTAGACAGAGGGGGATACTATGGCTACACCTTC
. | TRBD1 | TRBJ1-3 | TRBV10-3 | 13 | CASGTGAGNTIYF | TGTGCCAGTGGGACAGGGGCTGGAAACACCATATATTTT
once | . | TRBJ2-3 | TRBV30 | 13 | CAWRAAGTDTQYF | TGTGCCTGGAGAGCTGCAGGGACAGATACGCAGTATTTT
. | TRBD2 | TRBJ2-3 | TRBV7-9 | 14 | CASRGTSGFDTQYF | TGTGCCAGCAGGGGGACTAGCGGTTTCGATACGCAGTATTTT
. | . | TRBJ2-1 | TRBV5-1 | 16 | CASSLSGGPPVDEQFF | TGCGCCAGCAGCTTGTCGGGCGGGCCCCCGGTTGATGAGCAGTTCTTC
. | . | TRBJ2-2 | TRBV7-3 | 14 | CASSLTNYGGELFF | TGTGCCAGCAGCTTAACGAATTACGGCGGGGAGCTGTTTTTT
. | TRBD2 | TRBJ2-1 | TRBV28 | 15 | CASSELAGGPGEQFF | TGTGCCAGCAGTGAACTAGCGGGAGGGCCGGGTGAGCAGTTCTTC
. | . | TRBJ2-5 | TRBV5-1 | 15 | CASTSDGAGSETQYF | TGCGCCAGCACCTCTGATGGGGCAGGGTCAGAGACCCAGTACTTC
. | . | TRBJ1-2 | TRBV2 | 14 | CASSIQGSGYGYTF | TGTGCCAGCAGTATCCAGGGGTCCGGCTATGGCTACACCTTC
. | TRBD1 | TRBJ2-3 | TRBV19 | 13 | CASGAGGTDTQYF | TGTGCCAGTGGCGCAGGGGGAACAGATACGCAGTATTTT
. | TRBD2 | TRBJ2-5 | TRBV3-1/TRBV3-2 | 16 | CASSQVKREGQETQYF | TGTGCCAGCAGCCAAGTTAAGCGGGAAGGCCAAGAGACCCAGTACTTC
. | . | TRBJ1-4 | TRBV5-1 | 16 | CASSLTPAGINEKLFF | TGCGCCAGCAGCTTAACGCCGGCAGGAATTAATGAAAAACTGTTTTTT
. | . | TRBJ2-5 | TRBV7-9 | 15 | CASSLSRTGQETQYF | TGTGCCAGCAGCTTATCCCGAACAGGGCAAGAGACCCAGTACTTC
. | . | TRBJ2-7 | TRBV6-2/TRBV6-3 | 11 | CASSWAYEQYF | TGTGCCAGCAGCTGGGCATACGAGCAGTACTTC
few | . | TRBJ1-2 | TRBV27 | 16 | CASSPQADTANYGYTF | TGTGCCAGCAGTCCCCAAGCCGACACAGCTAACTATGGCTACACCTTC
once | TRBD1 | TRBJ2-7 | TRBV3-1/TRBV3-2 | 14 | CASSQVTGTYEQYF | TGTGCCAGCAGCCAAGTGACAGGGACCTACGAGCAGTACTTC
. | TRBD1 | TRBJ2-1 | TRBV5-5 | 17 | CASSSAQTGGLRDEQFF | TGTGCCAGCAGCTCGGCTCAGACAGGGGGCCTGAGGGATGAGCAGTTCTTC
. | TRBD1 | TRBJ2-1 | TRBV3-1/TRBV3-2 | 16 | CASSPSKTGGGNEQFF | TGTGCCAGCAGCCCATCAAAGACAGGGGGTGGGAATGAGCAGTTCTTC
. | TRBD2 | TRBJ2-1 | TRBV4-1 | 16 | CASSQEGGRVNNEQFF | TGCGCCAGCAGCCAAGAGGGCGGGAGGGTTAACAATGAGCAGTTCTTC
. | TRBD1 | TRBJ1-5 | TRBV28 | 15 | CASTLWDRDNQPQHF | TGTGCCAGCACCCTGTGGGACAGGGACAATCAGCCCCAGCATTTT
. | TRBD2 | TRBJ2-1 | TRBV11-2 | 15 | CASSWSGRAEVEQFF | TGTGCCAGCAGCTGGAGCGGGAGGGCCGAGGTTGAGCAGTTCTTC
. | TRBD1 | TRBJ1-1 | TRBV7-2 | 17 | CASSSSRRGLENTEAFF | TGTGCCAGCAGCTCATCCCGTAGGGGGCTGGAGAACACTGAAGCTTTCTTT
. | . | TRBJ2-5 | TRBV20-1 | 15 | CSASNMQAVQETQYF | TGCAGTGCTAGTAACATGCAAGCGGTCCAAGAGACCCAGTACTTC
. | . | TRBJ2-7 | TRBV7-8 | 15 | CASSPPGGSSYEQYF | TGTGCCAGCAGCCCCCCCGGAGGGTCCTCCTACGAGCAGTACTTC
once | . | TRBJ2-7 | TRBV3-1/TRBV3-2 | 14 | CASSLSSVWYEQYF | TGTGCCAGCAGCCTTTCCAGCGTCTGGTACGAGCAGTACTTC
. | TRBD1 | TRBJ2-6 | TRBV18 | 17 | CASSSTGIYSGANVLTF | TGTGCCAGCTCGTCGACAGGGATTTACTCTGGGGCCAACGTCCTGACTTTC
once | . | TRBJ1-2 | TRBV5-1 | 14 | CASSPEPGNYGYTF | TGCGCCAGCAGCCCGGAACCGGGAAACTATGGCTACACCTTC
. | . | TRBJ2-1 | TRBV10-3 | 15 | CAISASMPPYNEQFF | TGTGCCATCAGTGCCTCTATGCCCCCCTACAATGAGCAGTTCTTC
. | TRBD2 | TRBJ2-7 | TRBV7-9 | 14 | CASSPGTTSYEQYF | TGTGCCAGCAGCCCCGGGACTACCAGCTACGAGCAGTACTTC
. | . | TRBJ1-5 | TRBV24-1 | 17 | CATSDANLGHSNQPQHF | TGTGCCACCAGTGACGCCAATCTCGGACACAGCAATCAGCCCCAGCATTTT
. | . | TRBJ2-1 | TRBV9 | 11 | CASSVANEQFF | TGTGCCAGCAGCGTAGCGAATGAGCAGTTCTTC
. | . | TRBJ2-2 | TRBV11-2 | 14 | CASSLIAGSGELFF | TGTGCCAGCAGCTTAATCGCAGGGTCCGGGGAGCTGTTTTTT
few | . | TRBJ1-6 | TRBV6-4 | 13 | CASSELLGSPLHF | TGTGCCAGCAGTGAACTCCTCGGGTCACCCCTCCACTTT
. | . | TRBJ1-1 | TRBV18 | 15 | CASSPRAGEDTEAFF | TGTGCCAGCTCACCAAGGGCAGGGGAAGACACTGAAGCTTTCTTT
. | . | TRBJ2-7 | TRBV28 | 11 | CASSRVYEQYF | TGTGCCAGCAGTCGGGTCTACGAGCAGTACTTC
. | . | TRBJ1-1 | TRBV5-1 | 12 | CASSFGNTEAFF | TGCGCCAGCAGCTTCGGGAACACTGAAGCTTTCTTT
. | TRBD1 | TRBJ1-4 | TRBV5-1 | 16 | CASSSGQGGYNEKLFF | TGCGCCAGCAGCTCAGGTCAGGGGGGTTATAATGAAAAACTGTTTTTT
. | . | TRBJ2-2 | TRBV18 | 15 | CASSPGRGNTGELFF | TGTGCCAGCTCACCAGGACGGGGGAACACCGGGGAGCTGTTTTTT
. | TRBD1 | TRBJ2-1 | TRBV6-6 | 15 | CASTQRTGGLNEQFF | TGTGCCAGCACCCAAAGGACAGGGGGCCTCAATGAGCAGTTCTTC